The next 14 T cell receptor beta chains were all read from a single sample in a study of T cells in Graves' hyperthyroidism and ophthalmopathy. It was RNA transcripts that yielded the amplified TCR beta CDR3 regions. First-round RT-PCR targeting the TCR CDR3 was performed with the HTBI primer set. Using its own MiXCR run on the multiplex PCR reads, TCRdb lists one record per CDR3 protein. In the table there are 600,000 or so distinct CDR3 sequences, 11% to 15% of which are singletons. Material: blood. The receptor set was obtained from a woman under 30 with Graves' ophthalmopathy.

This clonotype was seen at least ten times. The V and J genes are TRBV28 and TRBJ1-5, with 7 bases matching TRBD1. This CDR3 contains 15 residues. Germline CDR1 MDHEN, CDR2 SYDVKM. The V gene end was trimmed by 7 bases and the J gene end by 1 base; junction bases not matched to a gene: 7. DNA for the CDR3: TGTGCCAGCATCTTAGGGGGCGCGAGCAATCAGCCCCAGCATTTT. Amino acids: CASILGGASNQPQHF.

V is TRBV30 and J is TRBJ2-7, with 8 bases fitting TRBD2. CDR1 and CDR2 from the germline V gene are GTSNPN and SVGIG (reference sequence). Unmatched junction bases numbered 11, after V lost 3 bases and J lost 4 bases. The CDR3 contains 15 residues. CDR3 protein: CAWSRGGDLFYEQYF. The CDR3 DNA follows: TGTGCCTGGAGCCGGGGGGGTGACCTCTTTTACGAGCAGTACTTC.

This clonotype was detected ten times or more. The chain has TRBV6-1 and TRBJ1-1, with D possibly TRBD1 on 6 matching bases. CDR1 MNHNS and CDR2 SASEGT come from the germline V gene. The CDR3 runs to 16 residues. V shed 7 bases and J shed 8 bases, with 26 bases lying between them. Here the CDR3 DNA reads TGTGCCAGCACCCGCTTCGGGGGGGCGAAGGATGTGGAAGCTTTCTTT. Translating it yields CASTRFGGAKDVEAFF.

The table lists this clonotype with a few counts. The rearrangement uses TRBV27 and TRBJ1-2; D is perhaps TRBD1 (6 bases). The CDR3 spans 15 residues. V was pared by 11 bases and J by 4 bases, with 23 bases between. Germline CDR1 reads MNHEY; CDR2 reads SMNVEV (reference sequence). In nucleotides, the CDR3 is TGTGCCGGTACAGCCGGGACACCCATCTCCTATGGCTACACCTTC. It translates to CAGTAGTPISYGYTF.

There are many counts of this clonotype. CDR3 amino acids: CSARDGVGRMDQYF. CDR3 in DNA: TGCAGTGCTAGAGATGGGGTAGGCAGGATGGACCAGTACTTC. The V call is TRBV20-1, the J call TRBJ2-5, with D unclear. This CDR3 spans 14 amino acids. Germline V lookup: CDR1 DFQATT, CDR2 SNEGSKA (reference sequence). Trimming left V 0 bases short and J 10 bases short, with 18 bases between.

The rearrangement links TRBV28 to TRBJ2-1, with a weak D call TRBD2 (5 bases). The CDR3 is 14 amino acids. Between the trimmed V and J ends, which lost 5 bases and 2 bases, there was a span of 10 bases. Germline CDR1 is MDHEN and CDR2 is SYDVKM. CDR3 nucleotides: TGTGCCAGCAGTCCCCCGGGGACCTACAATGAGCAGTTCTTC. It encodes CASSPPGTYNEQFF.

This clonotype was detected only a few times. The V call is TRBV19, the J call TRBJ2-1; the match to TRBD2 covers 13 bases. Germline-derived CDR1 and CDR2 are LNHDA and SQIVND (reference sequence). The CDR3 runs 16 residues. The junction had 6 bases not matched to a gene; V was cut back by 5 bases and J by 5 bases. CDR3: CASSPPGLAGNNEQFF. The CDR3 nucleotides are TGTGCCAGTAGTCCCCCGGGACTAGCGGGAAACAATGAGCAGTTCTTC.

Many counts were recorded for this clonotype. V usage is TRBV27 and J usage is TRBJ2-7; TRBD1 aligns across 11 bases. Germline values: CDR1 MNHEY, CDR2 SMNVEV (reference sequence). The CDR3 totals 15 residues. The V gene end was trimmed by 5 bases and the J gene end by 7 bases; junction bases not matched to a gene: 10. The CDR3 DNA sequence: TGTGCCAGCAGTCGCGGACAGGGGGCATTTGAGGAGCAGTACTTC. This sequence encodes CASSRGQGAFEEQYF.

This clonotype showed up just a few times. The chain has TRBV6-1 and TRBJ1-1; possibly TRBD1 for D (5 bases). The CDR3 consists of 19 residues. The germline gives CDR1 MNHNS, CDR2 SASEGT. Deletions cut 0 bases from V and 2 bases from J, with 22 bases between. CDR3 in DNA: TGTGCCAGCAGTGAAGCCCACCGGCCATTTTTGACAGCAAACACTGAAGCTTTCTTT. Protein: CASSEAHRPFLTANTEAFF.

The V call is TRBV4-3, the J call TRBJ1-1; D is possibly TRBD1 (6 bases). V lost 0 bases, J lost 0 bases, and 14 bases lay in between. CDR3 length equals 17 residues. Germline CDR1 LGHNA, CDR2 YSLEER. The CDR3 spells CASSQDPQGQLNTEAFF. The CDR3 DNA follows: TGCGCCAGCAGCCAAGATCCACAGGGCCAGCTGAACACTGAAGCTTTCTTT.

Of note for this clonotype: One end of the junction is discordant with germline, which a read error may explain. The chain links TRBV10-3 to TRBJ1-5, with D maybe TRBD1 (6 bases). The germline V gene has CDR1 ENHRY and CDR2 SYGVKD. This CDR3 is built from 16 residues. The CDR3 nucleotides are TGTGCCATCGGTGACCTGGCGAGAGGGGGTAATCAGCCCCAGCATTTT. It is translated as CAIGDLARGGNQPQHF.

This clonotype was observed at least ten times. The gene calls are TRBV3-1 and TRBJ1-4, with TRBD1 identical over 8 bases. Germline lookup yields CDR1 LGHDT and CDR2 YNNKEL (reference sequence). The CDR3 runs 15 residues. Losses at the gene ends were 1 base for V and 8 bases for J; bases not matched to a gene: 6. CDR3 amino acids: CASSQVAGGEEKLFF. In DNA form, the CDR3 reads TGTGCCAGCAGCCAAGTCGCAGGGGGCGAAGAAAAACTGTTTTTT.

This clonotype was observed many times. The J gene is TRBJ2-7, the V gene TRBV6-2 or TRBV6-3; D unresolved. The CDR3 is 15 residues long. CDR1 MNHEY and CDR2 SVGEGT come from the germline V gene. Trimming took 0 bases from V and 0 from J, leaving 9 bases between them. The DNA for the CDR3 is TGTGCCAGCAGTTACTCGGCTGGGAACTCCTACGAGCAGTACTTC. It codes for CASSYSAGNSYEQYF.

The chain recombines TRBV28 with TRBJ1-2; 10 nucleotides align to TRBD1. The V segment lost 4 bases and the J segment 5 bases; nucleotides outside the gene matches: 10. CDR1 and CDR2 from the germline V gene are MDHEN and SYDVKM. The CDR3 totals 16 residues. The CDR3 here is CASSSSGTGAQYGYTF. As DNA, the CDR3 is TGTGCCAGCAGTTCATCCGGGACAGGGGCCCAGTATGGCTACACCTTC.